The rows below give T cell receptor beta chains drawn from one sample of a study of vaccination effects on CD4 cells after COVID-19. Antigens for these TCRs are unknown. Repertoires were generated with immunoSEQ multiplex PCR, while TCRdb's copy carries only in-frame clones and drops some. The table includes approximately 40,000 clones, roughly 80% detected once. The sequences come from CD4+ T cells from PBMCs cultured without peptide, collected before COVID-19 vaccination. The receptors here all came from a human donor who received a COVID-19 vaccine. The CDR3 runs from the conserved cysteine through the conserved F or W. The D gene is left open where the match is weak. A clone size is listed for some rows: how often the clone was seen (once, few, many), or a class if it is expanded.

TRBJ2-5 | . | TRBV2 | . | CASSVGWGALQETQYF | TGTGCCAGCAGTGTAGGGTGGGGGGCGCTCCAAGAGACCCAGTACTTC
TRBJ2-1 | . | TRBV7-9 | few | CASSLDGNNEQFF | TGTGCCAGCAGCTTAGACGGAAACAATGAGCAGTTCTTC
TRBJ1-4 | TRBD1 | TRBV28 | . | CASSSGGTANEKLFF | TGTGCCAGCAGTTCTGGCGGGACAGCTAATGAAAAACTGTTTTTT
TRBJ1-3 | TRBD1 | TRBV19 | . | CASITGGLGNTIYF | TGTGCCAGTATTACAGGGGGCCTTGGAAACACCATATATTTT
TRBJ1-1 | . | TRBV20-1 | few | CSAPTRELFF | TGCAGTGCTCCCACCCGAGAGCTTTTCTTT
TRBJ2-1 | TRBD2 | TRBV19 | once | CASIQTSGRSGEQFF | TGTGCCAGTATCCAGACTAGCGGGCGATCCGGTGAGCAGTTCTTC
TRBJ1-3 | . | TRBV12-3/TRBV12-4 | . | CASRPSGNTIYF | TGTGCCAGCAGGCCTTCTGGAAACACCATATATTTT
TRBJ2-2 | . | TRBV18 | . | CASSPGVAVNTGELFF | TGTGCCAGCTCACCAGGGGTAGCGGTGAACACCGGGGAGCTGTTTTTT
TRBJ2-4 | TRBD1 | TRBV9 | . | CASSVDGDSPSLAKNIQYF | TGTGCCAGCAGCGTAGATGGGGACAGTCCTTCTCTAGCCAAAAACATTCAGTACTTC
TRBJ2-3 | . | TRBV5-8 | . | CASSPYSGDTQYF | TGTGCCAGCAGCCCCTACAGTGGGGATACGCAGTATTTT
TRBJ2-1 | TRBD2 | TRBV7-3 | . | CASSQGLVSYNEQFF | TGTGCCAGCAGCCAGGGACTAGTCTCCTACAATGAGCAGTTCTTC
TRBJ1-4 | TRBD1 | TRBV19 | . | CASSLTGQVFGEKLFF | TGTGCCAGTAGTCTGACGGGACAGGTCTTTGGGGAAAAACTGTTTTTT
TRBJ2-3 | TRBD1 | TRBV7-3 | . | CASSPDRGRADTQYF | TGTGCCAGCAGCCCTGACAGGGGCCGCGCAGATACGCAGTATTTT
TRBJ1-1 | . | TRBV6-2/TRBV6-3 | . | CASSSPTVNTEAFF | TGTGCCAGCAGTTCTCCGACGGTGAACACTGAAGCTTTCTTT
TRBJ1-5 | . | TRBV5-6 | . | CASSLAGYSNQPQHF | TGTGCCAGCAGCCTCGCAGGTTATAGCAATCAGCCCCAGCATTTT
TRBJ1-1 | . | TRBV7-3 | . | CASSFSQNTEAFF | TGTGCCAGCAGCTTCTCACAGAACACTGAAGCTTTCTTT
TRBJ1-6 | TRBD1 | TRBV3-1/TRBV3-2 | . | CASSQTGVGNSPLHF | TGTGCCAGCAGCCAAACAGGGGTGGGGAATTCACCCCTCCACTTT
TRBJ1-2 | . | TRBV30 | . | CAWKAGVNYGYTF | TGTGCCTGGAAAGCGGGGGTAAACTATGGCTACACCTTC
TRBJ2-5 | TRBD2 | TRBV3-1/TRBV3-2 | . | CASRPTSGQETQYF | TGTGCCAGCAGACCTACTAGCGGCCAAGAGACCCAGTACTTC
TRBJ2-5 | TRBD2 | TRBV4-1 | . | CASSQVGGGQETQYF | TGCGCCAGCAGCCAAGTCGGCGGGGGGCAAGAGACCCAGTACTTC
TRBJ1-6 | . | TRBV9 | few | CASSVSGGGQGPLHF | TGTGCCAGCAGCGTTTCAGGTGGCGGTCAAGGGCCCCTCCACTTT
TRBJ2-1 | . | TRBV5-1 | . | CASSFTGSSYNEQFF | TGCGCCAGCAGCTTTACAGGGAGCTCCTACAATGAGCAGTTCTTC